This T cell receptor (beta chain) was profiled in a study of T-cell memory formation after mild COVID-19. Amplification by 5'RACE using constant-segment primers produced TCR alpha and TCR beta cDNA libraries that carried sample barcodes and UMIs. TCRdb recomputed calls from the 5' RACE reads with MiXCR, one row per CDR3 protein. In the table there are hundreds of thousands of distinct CDR3 sequences, 12% to 15% of which are singletons. Trimming left V 5 bases short and J 5 bases short, with 15 bases between. CDR3 length equals 13 residues. Per germline, CDR1 DFQATT and CDR2 SNEGSKA (reference sequence). Study conclusions and caveats: Memory sampled before infection contained some responding clones, suggesting cross-reactive memory joined.

This clonotype was counted between two and nine times. Antigen: not known. Sequencing used PBMCs or a T cell subset sorted from them (not recorded which). The origin of this receptor is a young man who had mild COVID-19 (a few samples of this study predate the infection). Cell type and time point are not known. The chain uses TRBV20-1 and TRBJ2-5; D gene unclear. The CDR3 protein is CSAPPELGETQYF. The CDR3 coding sequence is TGCAGTGCTCCCCCAGAATTGGGCGAGACCCAGTACTTC.